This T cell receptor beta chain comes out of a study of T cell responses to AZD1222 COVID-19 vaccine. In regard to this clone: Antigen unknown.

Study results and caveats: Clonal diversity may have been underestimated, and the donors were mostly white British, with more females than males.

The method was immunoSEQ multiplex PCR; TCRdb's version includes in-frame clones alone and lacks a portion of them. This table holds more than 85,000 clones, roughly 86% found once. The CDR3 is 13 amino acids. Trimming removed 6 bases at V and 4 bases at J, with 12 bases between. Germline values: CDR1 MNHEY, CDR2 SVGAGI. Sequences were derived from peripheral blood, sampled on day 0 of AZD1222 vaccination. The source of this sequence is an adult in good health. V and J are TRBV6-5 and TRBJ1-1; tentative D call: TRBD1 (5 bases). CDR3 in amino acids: CASSLDSITEAFF. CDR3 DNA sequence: TGTGCCAGCAGCCTCGACAGTATCACTGAAGCTTTCTTT.